This T cell receptor (beta chain) stems from a study of OX40 agonist ivuxolimab in advanced cancers. On the study more broadly: Those enrolled were 82.7% male, with a mean age of around 57 years and ages from roughly 20 to 85.

Sequencing used immunoSEQ multiplex PCR; TCRdb keeps in-frame clones, though not all of them. The table includes around 45,000 clones, around 90% detected once. Enrollment shut out patients with autoimmune disease history or systemic immunosuppression. This CDR3 has 13 residues. Trimming removed 2 bases from V and 6 bases from J, with 11 bases in between. Germline CDR1 is SGHNT and CDR2 is YYREEE (reference sequence). Material: CD4+ or CD8+ T cells sorted from blood, obtained in a trial of the OX40 agonist ivuxolimab. The chain links TRBV5-4 to TRBJ1-2; no clear D gene. This receptor was obtained from an adult with an advanced solid tumor such as melanoma, head and neck, liver or kidney cancer. The CDR3 DNA sequence: TGTGCCAGCAGCTTCGAGGAGCCGCATGGCTACACCTTC. Translated, it gives CASSFEEPHGYTF.